The entry that follows covers one T cell receptor (beta chain) sequence. The sample originates from a study of shared T cell receptors in the human thymus. The germline gives CDR1 SGHRS, CDR2 YFSETQ. V trimming: 4 bases; J trimming: 6 bases; junction bases outside the gene matches: 24. This CDR3 is 19 amino acids long. Clones were read by immunoSEQ multiplex PCR, and TCRdb kept only the in-frame ones, dropping some. This table holds roughly 410,000 clones, about 95% found once. The sample was thymocytes. This TCR came from a human donor. This rearrangement joins TRBV5-1 to TRBJ2-7, with TRBD2 identical over 8 bases. The CDR3 region has the DNA TGCGCCAGCAGCCGAACCATCACCCTAGCGGGTGGGGTGAACGGCGAGCAGTACTTC. It yields the protein CASSRTITLAGGVNGEQYF.